The 2 T cell receptor beta chains given below trace back to one sample, sequenced in a study of blood T cell repertoires in COVID-19. Only in-frame clones appear in the TCRdb table, and some are missing; sequencing was by immunoSEQ multiplex PCR. The repertoire holds 300,000 to 450,000 clones, roughly nine tenths seen once, with approximately 3% in the top ten. The sequencing input was peripheral blood. These receptors originate from a woman aged 30 to 39 with COVID-19, enrolled during active disease.

The chain carries TRBV5-1 and TRBJ2-5; D not resolved. Germline CDR1 and CDR2: SGHRS and YFSETQ. Trimming cost V 0 bases and J 5 bases, with 8 bases left between them. The CDR3 has 13 residues. The CDR3 loop reads CASSLVFGETQYF. The CDR3 nucleotides are TGCGCCAGCAGCTTGGTTTTCGGGGAGACCCAGTACTTC.

The V call is TRBV5-1, the J call TRBJ1-3, with 8 bases that match TRBD1. The J segment lost 0 bases and the V segment lost 4 bases, leaving 12 bases of the junction unmatched. Per germline, CDR1 SGHRS and CDR2 YFSETQ. The CDR3 is made up of 18 amino acids. The CDR3 loop is CASSPTGGASSSGNTIYF. The CDR3 DNA is TGCGCCAGCAGCCCAACAGGGGGGGCCTCAAGCTCTGGAAACACCATATATTTT. Full variable domain (rest looked up from reference TRBV5-1 and TRBJ1-3): KAGVTQTPRYLIKTRGQQVTLSCSPISGHRSVSWYQQTPGQGLQFLFEYFSETQRNKGNFPGRFSGRQFSNSRSEMNVSTLELGDSALYLCASSPTGGASSSGNTIYFGEGSWLTVV.